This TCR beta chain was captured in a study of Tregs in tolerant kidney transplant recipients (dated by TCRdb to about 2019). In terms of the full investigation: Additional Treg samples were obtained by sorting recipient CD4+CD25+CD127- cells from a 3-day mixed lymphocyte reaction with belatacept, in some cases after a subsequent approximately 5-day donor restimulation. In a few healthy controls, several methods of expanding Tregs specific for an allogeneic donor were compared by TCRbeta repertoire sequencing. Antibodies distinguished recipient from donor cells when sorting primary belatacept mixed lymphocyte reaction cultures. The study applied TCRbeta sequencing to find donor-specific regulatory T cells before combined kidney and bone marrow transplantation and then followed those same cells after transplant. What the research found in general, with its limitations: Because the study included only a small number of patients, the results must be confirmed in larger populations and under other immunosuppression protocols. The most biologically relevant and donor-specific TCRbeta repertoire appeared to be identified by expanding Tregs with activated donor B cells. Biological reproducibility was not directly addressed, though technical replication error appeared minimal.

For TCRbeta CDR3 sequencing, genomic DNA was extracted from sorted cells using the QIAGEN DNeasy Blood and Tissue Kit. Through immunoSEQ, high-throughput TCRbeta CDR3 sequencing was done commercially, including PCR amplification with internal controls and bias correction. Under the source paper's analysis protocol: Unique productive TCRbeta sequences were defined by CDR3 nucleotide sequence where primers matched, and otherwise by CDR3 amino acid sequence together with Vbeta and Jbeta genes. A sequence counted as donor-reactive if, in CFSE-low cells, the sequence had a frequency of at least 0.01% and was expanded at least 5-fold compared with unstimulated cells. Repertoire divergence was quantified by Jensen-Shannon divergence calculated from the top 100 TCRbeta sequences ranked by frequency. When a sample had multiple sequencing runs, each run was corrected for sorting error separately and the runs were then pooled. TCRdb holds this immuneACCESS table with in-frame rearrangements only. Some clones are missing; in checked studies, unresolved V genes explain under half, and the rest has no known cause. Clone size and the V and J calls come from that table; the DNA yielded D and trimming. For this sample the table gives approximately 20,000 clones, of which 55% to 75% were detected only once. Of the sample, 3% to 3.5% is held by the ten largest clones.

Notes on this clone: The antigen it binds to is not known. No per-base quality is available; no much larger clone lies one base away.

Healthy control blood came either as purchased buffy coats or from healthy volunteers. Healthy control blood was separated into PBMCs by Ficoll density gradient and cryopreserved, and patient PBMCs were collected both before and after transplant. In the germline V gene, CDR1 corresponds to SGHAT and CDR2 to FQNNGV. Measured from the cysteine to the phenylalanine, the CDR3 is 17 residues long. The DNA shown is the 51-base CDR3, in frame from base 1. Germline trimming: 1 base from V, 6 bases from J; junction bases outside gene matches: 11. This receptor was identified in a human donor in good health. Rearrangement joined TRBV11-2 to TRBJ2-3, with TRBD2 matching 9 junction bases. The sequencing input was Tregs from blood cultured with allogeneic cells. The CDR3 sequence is CASSLVPVRGGRDTQYF. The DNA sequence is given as TGTGCCAGCAGCTTAGTACCGGTGCGGGGGGGCAGGGATACGCAGTATTTT.